This TCR beta chain stems from a study of blood T cell repertoires in COVID-19. Study-level background: Sites in the United States, Italy and Spain provided acute and convalescent COVID-19 samples. The cDNA or gDNA used as material had been derived from T cells, B-cell-depleted T cells, or PBMCs.

Enrollment of patients from Seattle took place during active infection, with longitudinal follow-up. Looked up from germline, CDR1 is MNHEY and CDR2 is SMNVEV (reference sequence). Unmatched junction bases numbered 11, after V lost 7 bases and J lost 7 bases. This CDR3 region has 14 residues. In the authors' workflow: Amplifying reference gene primers gave estimates of nucleated cell counts. Measured with immunoSEQ multiplex PCR; TCRdb has only the in-frame clones, and not every one. That table gives V, J and clone size, and the DNA gave D and trimming. The sample comprises hundreds of thousands of clones, roughly 88% of which are singletons, and roughly 6.7% rests with the top ten.

This chain joins TRBV27 and TRBJ1-2; 8 nucleotides agree with TRBD1. Sequencing was done on a sample of peripheral blood. The receptor comes from a woman aged 25 to 39 with COVID-19, enrolled during active disease. The CDR3 here is CASTRTGRTGGYTF. In DNA, the CDR3 is TGTGCCAGCACGCGGACAGGGAGAACTGGTGGCTACACCTTC.